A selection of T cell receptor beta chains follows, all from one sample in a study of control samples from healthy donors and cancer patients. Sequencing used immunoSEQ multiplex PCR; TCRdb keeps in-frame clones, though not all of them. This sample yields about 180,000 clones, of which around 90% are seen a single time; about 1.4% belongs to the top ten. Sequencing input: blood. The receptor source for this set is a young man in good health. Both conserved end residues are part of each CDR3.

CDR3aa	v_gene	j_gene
CASSAGLPGGGNTIYF	TRBV5-4	TRBJ1-3
CSASVLAGGVGAFF	TRBV29-1	TRBJ1-1
CASGRFNQPQHF	TRBV12-3/TRBV12-4	TRBJ1-5
CASSLRASRGTNYGYTF	TRBV28	TRBJ1-2
CASSQDLAGGPYNEQFF	TRBV4-3	TRBJ2-1
CASSTGTSPKETQYF	TRBV5-1	TRBJ2-5
CSVGPLKDGYTF	TRBV29-1	TRBJ1-2
CASRDGGGDSSDTQYF	TRBV7-9	TRBJ2-3
CASTRGWSDEQYF	TRBV19	TRBJ2-7
CAWSWGTGANVLTF	TRBV30	TRBJ2-6
CASSVGPGANYEQYF	TRBV9	TRBJ2-7
CASSFAGRYTF	TRBV12-3/TRBV12-4	TRBJ1-2
CASSYATSAEQYF	TRBV7-9	TRBJ2-7
CATRHKGQPYEQYF	TRBV27	TRBJ2-7
CASSQSRAYEQYF	TRBV4-3	TRBJ2-7
CASSSSGTGHYGYTF	TRBV28	TRBJ1-2
CSAGYTDTQYF	TRBV20-1	TRBJ2-3
CASSTWTGGQTYEQYF	TRBV6-2/TRBV6-3	TRBJ2-7
CAIKKNGGANTGELFF	TRBV2	TRBJ2-2
CASSTGGLGNQPQHF	TRBV28	TRBJ1-5
CASSFTSAAYEQYF	TRBV27	TRBJ2-7
CASSSSGASTGELFF	TRBV6-6	TRBJ2-2
CASSYVELARTDTQYF	TRBV6-6	TRBJ2-3
CASSLRKGLDSPLHF	TRBV27	TRBJ1-6
CASSSPGQLYRQYF	TRBV11-1	TRBJ2-7
CAWGDSYEQYF	TRBV30	TRBJ2-7
CASSPSGRQVPYGYTF	TRBV28	TRBJ1-2
CAWKWGVGARLAGSVTGELFF	TRBV30	TRBJ2-2
CASSLAGTGNPYEQYF	TRBV28	TRBJ2-7
CSAQGAANEKLFF	TRBV29-1	TRBJ1-4
CACKRTGDFNEQFF	TRBV30	TRBJ2-1
CSVPAGATNEKLFF	TRBV29-1	TRBJ1-4
CASSLGQGQETQYF	TRBV5-1	TRBJ2-5
CASSPTPLAGVTDTQYF	TRBV9	TRBJ2-3
CASSRTGDELFF	TRBV18	TRBJ2-2
CASSVGWGETQYF	TRBV9	TRBJ2-5
CASSFQETQYF	TRBV12-3/TRBV12-4	TRBJ2-5